What follows are 13 T cell receptor beta chains derived from one specimen sequenced in a study of radiotherapy plus CTLA-4 blockade in lung cancer. Data came from immunoSEQ multiplex PCR; TCRdb stores just in-frame clones and leaves some out. The sample has 90,000 or so clones, about 83% seen once; the top ten hold 0.65% to 0.9%. The sample was peripheral blood, taken from a patient treated with radiotherapy plus ipilimumab. Receptors were obtained from a human donor with non-small cell lung cancer who had stable disease on radiotherapy plus ipilimumab.

CDR3 nucleotide sequence: TGTGCCTGGAGTAGGCCAGGGGGAAATGAAAAACTGTTTTTT. It yields the protein CAWSRPGGNEKLFF. This chain links TRBV30 with TRBJ1-4, with 7 bases matching TRBD1. CDR1 GTSNPN and CDR2 SVGIG come from the germline V gene (reference sequence). V lost 2 bases and J lost 5; bases outside the gene matches: 5. The CDR3 is made up of 14 amino acids.

There are a few counts of this clone. The chain is built from TRBV6-4 and TRBJ2-1, with D possibly TRBD2 on 6 matching bases. The germline gives CDR1 MRHNA, CDR2 SNTAGT. The ends were cut back, 4 bases at V and 10 bases at J, with 20 bases in the middle. This CDR3 contains 15 residues. The CDR3 reads CASSGSAGSSGEQFF. In DNA form, the CDR3 reads TGTGCCAGCAGTGGGTCGGCGGGGTCCTCGGGGGAGCAGTTCTTC.

A few counts support this clone. The chain combines TRBV29-1 with TRBJ2-3, with 11 bases fitting TRBD2. Germline values: CDR1 SQVTM, CDR2 ANQGSEA. The ends lost 7 bases at V and 6 bases at J; junction bases unmatched: 9. There are 14 residues in the CDR3. Here the CDR3 reads CSGVAGGPRDTQYF. The CDR3 nucleotides read TGCAGCGGTGTAGCGGGAGGGCCAAGGGATACGCAGTATTTT.

This clone was observed a handful of times. V gene TRBV7-2 combines with J gene TRBJ2-5, with 8 bases matching TRBD1. This CDR3 has 15 amino acids. J was trimmed by 4 bases and V by 5 bases; bases with no gene match: 9. Germline loops: CDR1 SGHTA, CDR2 FQGNSA. In DNA form, the CDR3 reads TGTGCCAGCAGCACACAGGGGGGAGTAGGAGAGACCCAGTACTTC. Translated, it gives CASSTQGGVGETQYF.

This clone was seen once. The V gene is TRBV7-2, the J gene TRBJ1-6; the D is unclear. This CDR3 is built from 15 residues. The V and J ends lost 1 base and 7 bases respectively, with 11 bases between them. Germline V gives CDR1 SGHTA, CDR2 FQGNSA. Here the CDR3 DNA reads TGTGCCAGCAGCTTAGAAGGGTCGGGGAATTCACCCCTCCACTTT. It encodes CASSLEGSGNSPLHF.

This chain joins TRBV4-1 and TRBJ2-7; the D call may be TRBD1 or TRBD2 (6 bases each). Germline loops: CDR1 MGHRA, CDR2 YSYEKL. Trimming removed 0 bases at V and 2 bases at J, with 11 bases between. CDR3 size: 15 residues. The DNA for the CDR3 is TGCGCCAGCAGCCAAGAAGGGGGAGGACCCTACGAGCAGTACTTC. The encoded protein is CASSQEGGGPYEQYF.

The chain combines TRBV4-2 with TRBJ2-1; TRBD2 matches at 12 bases. The germline V gene has CDR1 LGHNA and CDR2 YNFKEQ. The CDR3 covers 15 residues. V shed 3 bases, J shed 5 bases, and the junction held 2 bases outside the gene matches. CDR3 sequence reads: CASSQGLAGNNEQFF. CDR3 bases: TGTGCCAGCAGCCAGGGACTAGCGGGTAACAATGAGCAGTTCTTC.

This clone is a singleton in its sample. The J gene is TRBJ1-3, the V gene TRBV7-2; unclear D gene. The ends were cut back, 1 base at V and 0 bases at J, with 10 bases in the middle. Germline CDR1 SGHTA, CDR2 FQGNSA. This CDR3 is built from 16 residues. In nucleotides, the CDR3 is TGTGCCAGCAGCTTAGTAGGTGCCCTCTCTGGAAACACCATATATTTT. It specifies CASSLVGALSGNTIYF. The whole variable domain, filled in from reference TRBV7-2 and TRBJ1-3, reads GAGVSQSPSNKVTEKGKDVELRCDPISGHTALYWYRQSLGQGLEFLIYFQGNSAPDKSGLPSDRFSAERTGGSVSTLTIQRTQQEDSAVYLCASSLVGALSGNTIYFGEGSWLTVV.

The DNA for the CDR3 is TGTGCCAGCAGTGTACTAGCGGGAGCCTACGAGCAGTACTTC. It encodes CASSVLAGAYEQYF. The rearrangement joins TRBV6-1 to TRBJ2-7; TRBD2 matches 11 bases. Germline lookup yields CDR1 MNHNS and CDR2 SASEGT. After removal of 4 bases from V and 2 bases from J, the junction contained 1 base not matched to a gene. This CDR3 is 14 amino acids long.

This chain joins TRBV29-1 and TRBJ1-2; D possibly corresponds to TRBD1 (6 bases). From germline, CDR1 is SQVTM and CDR2 ANQGSEA. Trimming shortened V by 7 bases and J by 4 bases, and 10 bases separated the two germline ends. The CDR3 consists of 11 residues. CDR3 sequence (DNA): TGCAGCGCCCGGGACACCTATGGCTACACCTTC. It specifies CSARDTYGYTF.

Judged by abundance, this clone is medium-sized. The chain employs TRBV18 and TRBJ2-7; D is uncertain. Germline V CDR1 and CDR2: KGHSH, LQKENI. Trimming removed 3 bases from V and 1 base from J, with 10 bases in between. This CDR3 contains 14 residues. This CDR3 reads CASSPGGPSYEQYF. CDR3 DNA sequence: TGTGCCAGCTCACCTGGCGGTCCTTCCTACGAGCAGTACTTC.

Here the CDR3 DNA reads TGTGCCTGGAGGGGACTATTAGGGGAGCTGTTTTTT. Its protein product is CAWRGLLGELFF. The chain recombines TRBV30 with TRBJ2-2; 7 bases line up with TRBD2. The CDR3 covers 12 residues. The germline gives CDR1 GTSNPN, CDR2 SVGIG (reference sequence). V trimming: 3 bases; J trimming: 8 bases; junction bases outside the gene matches: 3.

V gene TRBV6-4 combines with J gene TRBJ2-2; no reliable D call. Trimming removed 7 bases at V and 5 bases at J, with 26 bases between. The CDR3 has 18 residues. CDR1 and CDR2 from the germline V gene are MRHNA and SNTAGT. In DNA, the CDR3 is TGTGCCAGCATGAGGAAGAGAGCCTACTACTTGGGAACCGGGGAGCTGTTTTTT. Protein sequence: CASMRKRAYYLGTGELFF.